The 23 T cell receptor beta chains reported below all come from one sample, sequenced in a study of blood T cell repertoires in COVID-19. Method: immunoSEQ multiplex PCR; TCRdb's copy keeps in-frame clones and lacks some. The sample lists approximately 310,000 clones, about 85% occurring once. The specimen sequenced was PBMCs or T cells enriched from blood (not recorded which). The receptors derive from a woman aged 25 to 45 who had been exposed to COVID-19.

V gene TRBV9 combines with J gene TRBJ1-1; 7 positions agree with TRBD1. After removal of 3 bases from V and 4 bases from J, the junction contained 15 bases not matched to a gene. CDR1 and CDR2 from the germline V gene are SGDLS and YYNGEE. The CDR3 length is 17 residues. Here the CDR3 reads CASSATYGEGAVTEAFF. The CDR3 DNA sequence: TGTGCCAGCAGCGCCACATACGGTGAGGGGGCGGTCACTGAAGCTTTCTTT. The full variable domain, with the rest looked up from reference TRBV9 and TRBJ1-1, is DSGVTQTPKHLITATGQRVTLRCSPRSGDLSVYWYQQSLDQGLQFLIQYYNGEERAKGNILERFSAQQFPDLHSELNLSSLELGDSALYFCASSATYGEGAVTEAFFGQGTRLTVV.

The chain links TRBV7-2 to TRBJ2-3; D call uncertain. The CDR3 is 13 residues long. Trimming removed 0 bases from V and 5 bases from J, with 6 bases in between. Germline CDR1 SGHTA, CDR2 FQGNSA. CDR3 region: CASSLARLDTQYF. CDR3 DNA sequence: TGTGCCAGCAGCTTAGCGAGGCTAGATACGCAGTATTTT. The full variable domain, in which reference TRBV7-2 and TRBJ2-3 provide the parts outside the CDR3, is GAGVSQSPSNKVTEKGKDVELRCDPISGHTALYWYRQSLGQGLEFLIYFQGNSAPDKSGLPSDRFSAERTGGSVSTLTIQRTQQEDSAVYLCASSLARLDTQYFGPGTRLTVL.

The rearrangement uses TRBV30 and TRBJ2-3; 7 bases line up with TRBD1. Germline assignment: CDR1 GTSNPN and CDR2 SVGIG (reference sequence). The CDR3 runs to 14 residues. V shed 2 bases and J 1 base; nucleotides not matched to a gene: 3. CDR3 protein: CAWSNTGGTDTQYF. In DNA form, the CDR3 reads TGTGCCTGGAGTAATACAGGGGGCACAGATACGCAGTATTTT.

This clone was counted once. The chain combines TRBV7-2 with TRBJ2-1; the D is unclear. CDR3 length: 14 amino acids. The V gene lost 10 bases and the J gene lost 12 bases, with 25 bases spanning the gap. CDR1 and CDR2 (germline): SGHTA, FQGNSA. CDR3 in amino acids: CANSPELLARGQFF. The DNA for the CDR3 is TGTGCCAACTCCCCGGAACTACTTGCACGAGGGCAGTTCTTC.

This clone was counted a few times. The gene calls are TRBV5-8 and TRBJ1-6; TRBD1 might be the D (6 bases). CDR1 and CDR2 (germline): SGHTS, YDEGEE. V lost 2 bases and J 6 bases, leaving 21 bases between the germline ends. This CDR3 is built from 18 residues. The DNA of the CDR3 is TGTGCCAGCAGCTTACTTGACAGGTCCTCATGGGGTAATTCACCCCTCCACTTT. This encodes CASSLLDRSSWGNSPLHF.

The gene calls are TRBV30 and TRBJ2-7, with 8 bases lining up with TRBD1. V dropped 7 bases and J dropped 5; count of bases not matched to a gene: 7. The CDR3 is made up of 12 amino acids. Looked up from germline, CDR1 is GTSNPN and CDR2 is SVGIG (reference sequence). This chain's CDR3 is CAFDRGGHEQYF. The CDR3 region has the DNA TGTGCCTTTGACAGGGGCGGCCACGAGCAGTACTTC.

The CDR3 DNA reads as TGTGCCAGCAGTTCCGGACAGGGGGGGCCTATGGGCTATGGCTACACCTTC. Its protein is CASSSGQGGPMGYGYTF. This chain joins TRBV6-2 or TRBV6-3 and TRBJ1-2, with 10 bases matching TRBD1. With 4 bases clipped from V and 4 bases from J, the junction kept 12 bases outside the gene matches. This CDR3 comprises 17 residues. Germline V gene sequence: CDR1 MNHEY, CDR2 SVGEGT.

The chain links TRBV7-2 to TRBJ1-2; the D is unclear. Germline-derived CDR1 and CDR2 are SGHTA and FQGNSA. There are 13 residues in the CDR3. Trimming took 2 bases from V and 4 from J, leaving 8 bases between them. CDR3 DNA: TGTGCCAGCAGCTTACCAGGCACCTATGGCTACACCTTC. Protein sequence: CASSLPGTYGYTF.

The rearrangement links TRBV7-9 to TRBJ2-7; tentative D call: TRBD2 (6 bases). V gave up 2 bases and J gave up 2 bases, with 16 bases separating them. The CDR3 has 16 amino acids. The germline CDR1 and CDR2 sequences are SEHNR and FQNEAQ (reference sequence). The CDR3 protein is CASSLNVGASAYEQYF. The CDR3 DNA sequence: TGTGCCAGCAGCTTAAATGTAGGGGCTAGCGCCTACGAGCAGTACTTC.

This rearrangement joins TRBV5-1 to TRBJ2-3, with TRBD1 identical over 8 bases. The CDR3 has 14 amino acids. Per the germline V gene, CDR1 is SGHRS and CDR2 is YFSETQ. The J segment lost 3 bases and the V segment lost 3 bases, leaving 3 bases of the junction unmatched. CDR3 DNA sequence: TGCGCCAGCAGCTCGGACAGGGCGACAGATACGCAGTATTTT. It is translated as CASSSDRATDTQYF.

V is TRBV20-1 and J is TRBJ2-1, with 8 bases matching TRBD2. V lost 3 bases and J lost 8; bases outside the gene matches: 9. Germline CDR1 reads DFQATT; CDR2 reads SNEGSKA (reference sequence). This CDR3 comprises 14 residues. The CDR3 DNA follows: TGCAGTGCTAGTAAACGGGGGGGCCAGGATGAGCAGTTCTTC. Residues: CSASKRGGQDEQFF.

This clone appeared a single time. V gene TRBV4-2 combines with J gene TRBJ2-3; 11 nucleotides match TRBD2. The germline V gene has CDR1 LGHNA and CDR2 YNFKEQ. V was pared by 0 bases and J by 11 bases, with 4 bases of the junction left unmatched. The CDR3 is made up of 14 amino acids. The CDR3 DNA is TGTGCCAGCAGCCAAGATAGCGGGGGGGAGGGGCAGTATTTT. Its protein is CASSQDSGGEGQYF.

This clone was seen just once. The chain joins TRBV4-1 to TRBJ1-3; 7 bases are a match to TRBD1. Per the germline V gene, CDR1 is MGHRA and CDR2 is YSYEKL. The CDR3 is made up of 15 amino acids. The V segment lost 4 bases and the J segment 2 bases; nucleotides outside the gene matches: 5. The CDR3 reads CASSREGTAGNTIYF. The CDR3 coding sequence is TGCGCCAGCAGCCGGGAAGGGACAGCTGGAAACACCATATATTTT.

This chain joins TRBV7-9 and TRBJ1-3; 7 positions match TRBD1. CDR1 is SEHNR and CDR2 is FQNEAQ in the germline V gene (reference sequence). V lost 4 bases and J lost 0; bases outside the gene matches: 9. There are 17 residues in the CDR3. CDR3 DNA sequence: TGTGCCAGCAGCTATATTTCGGGACAGAGCTCTGGAAACACCATATATTTT. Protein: CASSYISGQSSGNTIYF.

The CDR3 DNA is TGTGCCTGGAGGAGGGACTCTGGGGCCAACGTCCTGACTTTC. Its translation: CAWRRDSGANVLTF. The chain links TRBV30 to TRBJ2-6; possible D gene TRBD2, 5 bases. V was shortened by 3 bases and J by 0 bases, with 6 bases between the two germline ends. The CDR3 spans 14 residues. Germline lookup yields CDR1 GTSNPN and CDR2 SVGIG (reference sequence).

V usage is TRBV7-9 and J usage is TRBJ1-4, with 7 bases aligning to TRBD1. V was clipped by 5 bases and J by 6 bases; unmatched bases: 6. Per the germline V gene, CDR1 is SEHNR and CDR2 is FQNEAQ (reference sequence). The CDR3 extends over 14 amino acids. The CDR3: CASSLGGFDEKLFF. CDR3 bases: TGTGCCAGCAGCCTAGGGGGCTTTGATGAAAAACTGTTTTTT.

This CDR3 reads CAWTKTYSNQPQHF. DNA for the CDR3: TGTGCCTGGACCAAGACTTATAGCAATCAGCCCCAGCATTTT. This sequence joins TRBV30 and TRBJ1-5; no clear D. This CDR3 region has 14 residues. With 4 bases removed from V and 0 bases from J, the gap between germline ends came to 10 bases. Germline values: CDR1 GTSNPN, CDR2 SVGIG (reference sequence).

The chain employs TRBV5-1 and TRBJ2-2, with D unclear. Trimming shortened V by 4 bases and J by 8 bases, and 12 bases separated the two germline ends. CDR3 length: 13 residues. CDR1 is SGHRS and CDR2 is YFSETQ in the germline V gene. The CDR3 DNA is TGCGCCAGCAGCGCCCAAGCGACTGGGGAGCTGTTTTTT. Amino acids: CASSAQATGELFF.

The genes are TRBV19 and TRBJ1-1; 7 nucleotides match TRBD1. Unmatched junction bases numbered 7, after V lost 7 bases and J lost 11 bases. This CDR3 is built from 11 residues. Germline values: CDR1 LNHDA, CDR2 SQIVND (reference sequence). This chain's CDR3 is CASTREQGAFF. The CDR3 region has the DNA TGTGCCAGTACTCGAGAACAGGGGGCTTTCTTT.

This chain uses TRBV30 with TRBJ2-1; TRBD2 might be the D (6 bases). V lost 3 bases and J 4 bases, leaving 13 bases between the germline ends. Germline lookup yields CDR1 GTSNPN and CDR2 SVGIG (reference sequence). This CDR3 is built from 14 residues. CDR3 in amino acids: CAWRRGGLYNEQFF. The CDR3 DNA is TGTGCCTGGAGGCGAGGAGGGCTTTACAATGAGCAGTTCTTC.

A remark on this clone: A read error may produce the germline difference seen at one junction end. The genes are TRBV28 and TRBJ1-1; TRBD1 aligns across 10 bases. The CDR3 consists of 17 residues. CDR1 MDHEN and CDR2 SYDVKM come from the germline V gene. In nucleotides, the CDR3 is TGTGCCAGCAGTTTGTTTTCGGGACAGGGGCTGTCCACTGGAGCTTTCTTT. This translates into CASSLFSGQGLSTGAFF.

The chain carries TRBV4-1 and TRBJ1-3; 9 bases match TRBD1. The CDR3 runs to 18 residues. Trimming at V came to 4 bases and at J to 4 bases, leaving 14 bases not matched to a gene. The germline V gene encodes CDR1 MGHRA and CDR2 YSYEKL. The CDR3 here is CASSRPGRDRVTGNTIYF. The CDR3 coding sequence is TGCGCCAGCAGCCGACCCGGCCGGGACAGGGTAACAGGAAACACCATATATTTT.

The DNA of the CDR3 is TGCGCCAGCAGCCAGGCTAGCGGGGGGGTAGATACGCAGTATTTT. Translation gives CASSQASGGVDTQYF. The J gene is TRBJ2-3, the V gene TRBV4-3, with 12 bases aligning to TRBD2. The V gene end was trimmed by 3 bases and the J gene end by 5 bases; junction bases not matched to a gene: 3. Germline values: CDR1 LGHNA, CDR2 YSLEER. The CDR3 sequence is 15 residues long.